The entry below gives a single T cell receptor (beta chain) sequence along with its context. This specimen belongs to a study of T-cell reconstitution after alpha-beta-depleted transplantation in children. With 0 bases removed from V and 6 bases from J, the gap between germline ends came to 11 bases. The CDR3 is 14 residues long. In germline, CDR1 is GTSNPN, CDR2 SVGIG (reference sequence). Preparing the TCRbeta library involved the use of unique molecular identifiers. TCRdb re-analysed the PCR reads in MiXCR, keeping a single row per CDR3 protein. The profile shows approximately 350,000 distinct CDR3 sequences, 13% of them singletons.

The specimen comprised PBMCs, sampled from the stem cell graft. V usage is TRBV30 and J usage is TRBJ2-2; D gene uncertain. The TCR comes from a human donor who donated a stem cell graft to a child with Fanconi anemia. The CDR3 nucleotides are TGTGCCTGGAGTGTAAGAGCCGCCGCCGGGGAGCTGTTTTTT. It is translated as CAWSVRAAAGELFF.